This T cell receptor beta chain was identified during a study of shared clonotypes between healthy human individuals. CDR3 length: 15 amino acids. Germline CDR1 is MGHRA and CDR2 is YSYEKL. V was trimmed by 3 bases and J by 1 base, leaving 9 bases between them. Whole-study results and caveats: Rarefaction showed that sequencing of sorted subsets was incomplete (despite large depth). Between a few donors, naive CD4 clonotypes were shared at a level of approximately 5%.

In the case of this clone: Its target is not known.

Terminally differentiated effector memory CD45RA+ cells were left out of the naive CD8 fraction, which was CD45RO-negative and positively selected for CCR7. It was across several immunoSEQ plates that each subset's genomic DNA was evenly split. Original analysis: Junction-only immunoSEQ sequences carried no quality scores, so filtering differed. The protocol was immunoSEQ multiplex PCR, while the TCRdb copy is restricted to in-frame clones and leaves out a portion. That table is the source of V, J and clone size, and D and trimming were worked out from the DNA. This sample has about 820,000 clones; 80% to 95% occur once, and the top ten carry 24%.

The clonotype comes from a man aged 25 to 40 in good health. This rearrangement joins TRBV4-1 to TRBJ2-2, with a tentative D call TRBD1 (6 bases). The sequencing input was naive CD8+ T cells sorted from blood. Here the CDR3 reads CASSQGAENTGELFF. The DNA of the CDR3 is TGCGCCAGCAGCCAGGGGGCCGAGAACACCGGGGAGCTGTTTTTT.